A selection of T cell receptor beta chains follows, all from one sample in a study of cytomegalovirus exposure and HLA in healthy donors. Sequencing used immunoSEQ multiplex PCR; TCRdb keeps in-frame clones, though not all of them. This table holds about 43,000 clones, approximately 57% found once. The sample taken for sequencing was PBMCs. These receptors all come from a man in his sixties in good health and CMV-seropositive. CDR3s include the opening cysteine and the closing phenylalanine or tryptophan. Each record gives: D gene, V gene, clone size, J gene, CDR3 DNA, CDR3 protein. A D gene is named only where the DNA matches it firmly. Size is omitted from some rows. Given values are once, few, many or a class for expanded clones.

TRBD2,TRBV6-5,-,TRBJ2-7,TGTGCCAGCAGGGGACTAGCGGGGGCCTACGAGCAGTACTTC,CASRGLAGAYEQYF
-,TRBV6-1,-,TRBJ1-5,TGTGCCAGTAGCCCCGACAGGAATCAGCCCCAGCATTTT,CASSPDRNQPQHF
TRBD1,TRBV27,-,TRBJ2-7,TGTGCCAGCAGTATTACAGGGGGCCTCAACTACGAGCAGTACTTC,CASSITGGLNYEQYF
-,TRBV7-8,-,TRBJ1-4,TGTGCCAGCGCCGCTACTAGCAGCCCAAATGAAAAACTGTTTTTT,CASAATSSPNEKLFF
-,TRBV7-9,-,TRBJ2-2,TGTGCCAGCAGCTTAATGTCCTCCAGCGGGGAGCTGTTTTTT,CASSLMSSSGELFF
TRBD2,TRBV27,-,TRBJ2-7,TGTGCCAGCAGTTTAGCGGGAGGGCCTCCCTGGTGGGAGCAGTACTTC,CASSLAGGPPWWEQYF
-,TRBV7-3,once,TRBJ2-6,TGTGCCAGCAGCCCTCGGGGGATATCTGGGGCCAACGTCCTGACTTTC,CASSPRGISGANVLTF
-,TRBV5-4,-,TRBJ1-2,TGTGCCAGCAGCTTGGGAGGGAGCTATGGCTACACCTTC,CASSLGGSYGYTF
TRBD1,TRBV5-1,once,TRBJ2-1,TGCGCCAGCAGCTGGAGAACACAGGGGGCATCGGGTGAGCAGTTCTTC,CASSWRTQGASGEQFF
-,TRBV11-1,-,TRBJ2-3,TGTGCCAGCAGCTTGAGCCTCAGCACAGATACGCAGTATTTT,CASSLSLSTDTQYF
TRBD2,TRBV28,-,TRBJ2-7,TGTGCCAGCAGTTCACAGAGCGGGAGTTACTCCTACGAGCAGTACTTC,CASSSQSGSYSYEQYF
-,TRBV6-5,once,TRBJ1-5,TGTGCCAGCAGCCGGGGGAACAATCAGCCCCAGCATTTT,CASSRGNNQPQHF
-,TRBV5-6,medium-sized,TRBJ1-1,TGTGCCAGCTCCCGGACGGGGAGTACTGAAGCTTTCTTT,CASSRTGSTEAFF
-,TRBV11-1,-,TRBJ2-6,TGTGCCAGCAGCTTAAGAGGGGACATATCTGGGGCCAACGTCCTGACTTTC,CASSLRGDISGANVLTF
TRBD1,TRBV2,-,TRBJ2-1,TGTGCCAGCAGTGAAAAGGCCGGGACAGGGGGGTACAATGAGCAGTTCTTC,CASSEKAGTGGYNEQFF
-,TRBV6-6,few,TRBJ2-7,TGTGCCAGCAGTCCAAAAGGAGGGAACTACGAGCAGTACTTC,CASSPKGGNYEQYF